The 14 T cell receptor beta chains given below trace back to one sample, sequenced in a study of blood T cell repertoires in COVID-19 (dated by TCRdb to about 2020). Library method: the immunoSEQ multiplex PCR assay. The source is immuneACCESS, and TCRdb retained only in-frame sequences with V and J called. Part of the clones is not carried over; for the studies checked, unresolved V genes explain less than half of this, and the remainder is unexplained. In this sample the table shows around 620,000 clones, just under 90% of which occur a single time. About 0.24% of the sample belongs to the ten largest clones. Sequenced: peripheral blood. The source is a woman aged 18 to 35 with acute or convalescent COVID-19.

CDR3 in amino acids: CASSVIEEETQYF. CDR3 DNA: TGTGCCAGCAGTGTGATAGAGGAGGAGACCCAGTACTTC. The chain links TRBV2 to TRBJ2-5; D remains ambiguous. This CDR3 has 13 amino acids. Trimming removed 4 bases from V and 5 bases from J, with 11 bases in between. CDR1 is SNHLY and CDR2 is FYNNEI in the germline V gene.

The V call is TRBV7-2, the J call TRBJ1-6; perhaps TRBD1 as D (5 bases). V lost 2 bases, J lost 9 bases, and 11 bases lay in between. CDR3 size: 14 residues. Germline CDR1 is SGHTA and CDR2 is FQGNSA. The CDR3 sequence: CASSLRGWGSPLHF. The CDR3 DNA is TGTGCCAGCAGCTTAAGGGGATGGGGTTCACCCCTCCACTTT. Together with reference TRBV7-2 and TRBJ1-6, the CDR3 gives the full variable domain: GAGVSQSPSNKVTEKGKDVELRCDPISGHTALYWYRQSLGQGLEFLIYFQGNSAPDKSGLPSDRFSAERTGGSVSTLTIQRTQQEDSAVYLCASSLRGWGSPLHFGNGTRLTVT.

The chain combines TRBV5-5 with TRBJ1-2; possible D gene TRBD1, 5 bases. The CDR3 sequence is 13 residues long. V lost 5 bases to trimming and J lost 5 bases, with 13 bases between them. Germline values: CDR1 SGHKS, CDR2 YYEKEE (reference sequence). The CDR3 protein is CASSDGHYYGYTF. The CDR3 nucleotides are TGTGCCAGCAGTGATGGACACTATTATGGCTACACCTTC.

The chain joins TRBV30 to TRBJ1-1; no firm D call. V was cut by 4 bases and J by 1 base, with 4 bases left in between. This CDR3 is built from 11 residues. Germline V gene lookup returns CDR1 GTSNPN and CDR2 SVGIG (reference sequence). CDR3 protein: CAWKQNTEAFF. In DNA form, the CDR3 reads TGTGCCTGGAAACAGAACACTGAAGCTTTCTTT. Variable domain in full (rest from reference TRBV30 and TRBJ1-1): SQTIHQWPATLVQPVGSPLSLECTVEGTSNPNLYWYRQAAGRGLQLLFYSVGIGQISSEVPQNLSASRPQDRQFILSSKKLLLSDSGFYLCAWKQNTEAFFGQGTRLTVV.

The rearrangement links TRBV7-9 to TRBJ2-2; a possible D gene is TRBD2 (6 bases). CDR1 and CDR2 (germline): SEHNR, FQNEAQ (reference sequence). The ends were cut back, 5 bases at V and 8 bases at J, with 21 bases in the middle. The CDR3 sequence is 16 residues long. CDR3 in DNA: TGTGCCAGCAGCCTAACCGGGACTCCTCTCTTGGGGGAGCTGTTTTTT. Protein sequence: CASSLTGTPLLGELFF.

The chain is built from TRBV6-5 and TRBJ1-2, with D tentatively TRBD1 (6 bases). In germline, CDR1 is MNHEY, CDR2 SVGAGI. The CDR3 extends over 14 amino acids. Trimming stripped 7 bases from V and 0 bases from J, with 12 bases between. The CDR3 DNA is TGTGCCAGCACCTCAGGGGCTTCTAACTATGGCTACACCTTC. Amino acids: CASTSGASNYGYTF.

This clone occurred a few times. The CDR3: CASSLLGRDNEKLFF. The CDR3 coding sequence is TGTGCCAGCAGTTTATTGGGCAGGGATAATGAAAAACTGTTTTTT. The chain has TRBV27 and TRBJ1-4, with a weak D call TRBD1 (5 bases). Trimming cost V 1 base and J 4 bases, with 10 bases left between them. Germline V gives CDR1 MNHEY, CDR2 SMNVEV (reference sequence). This CDR3 contains 15 residues.

This chain links TRBV4-2 with TRBJ2-2; 8 bases match TRBD2. This CDR3 has 17 residues. Germline-derived CDR1 and CDR2 are LGHNA and YNFKEQ. Germline trimming cut 0 bases from V and 4 bases from J; bases unmatched to any gene: 7. CDR3 region: CASSQERSGGSTGELFF. The CDR3 DNA reads TGTGCCAGCAGCCAAGAGAGATCGGGGGGGAGCACCGGGGAGCTGTTTTTT.

J is TRBJ2-6 and V is TRBV6-4; D possibly corresponds to TRBD2 (7 bases). V lost 4 bases and J lost 2, with 15 bases in between. CDR3 length: 17 residues. Per the germline V gene, CDR1 is MRHNA and CDR2 is SNTAGT. CDR3 sequence reads: CASSAAEGGAGANVLTF. In DNA form, the CDR3 reads TGTGCCAGCAGTGCTGCGGAAGGGGGGGCTGGGGCCAACGTCCTGACTTTC.

This chain uses TRBV2 with TRBJ1-2; 8 bases agree with TRBD1. The CDR3 runs to 14 residues. V shed 3 bases and J 4 bases; nucleotides not matched to a gene: 4. CDR1 and CDR2 from the germline V gene are SNHLY and FYNNEI. The CDR3 spells CASSERTGTYGYTF. CDR3 DNA: TGTGCCAGCAGTGAGAGGACAGGGACCTATGGCTACACCTTC. Supplemented by reference TRBV2 and TRBJ1-2, the full variable domain reads EPEVTQTPSHQVTQMGQEVILRCVPISNHLYFYWYRQILGQKVEFLVSFYNNEISEKSEIFDDQFSVERPDGSNFTLKIRSTKLEDSAMYFCASSERTGTYGYTFGSGTRLTVV.

The gene calls are TRBV27 and TRBJ1-6, with 9 positions matching TRBD1. Germline CDR1 and CDR2: MNHEY and SMNVEV (reference sequence). The CDR3 has 14 amino acids. V dropped 5 bases and J dropped 9; count of bases not matched to a gene: 5. Here the CDR3 DNA reads TGTGCCAGCAGTATCACAGGGGGCCCTTCACCCCTCCACTTT. Its protein product is CASSITGGPSPLHF.

Only one count was recorded for this clone. This chain uses TRBV5-1 with TRBJ2-7; 9 bases map to TRBD1. V lost 0 bases, J lost 7 bases, and 14 bases stayed unmatched. The CDR3 length is 17 residues. The germline gives CDR1 SGHRS, CDR2 YFSETQ. The CDR3 sequence: CASSLGGPPGQGGEQYF. As DNA, the CDR3 is TGCGCCAGCAGCTTGGGTGGACCTCCGGGACAGGGTGGTGAGCAGTACTTC.

The CDR3 nucleotides are TGTGCCAGCAGCCCCCGAGGTAGCGGGTTCACAGATACGCAGTATTTT. It codes for CASSPRGSGFTDTQYF. The J gene is TRBJ2-3, the V gene TRBV7-2, with TRBD2 identical over 7 bases. Germline-derived CDR1 and CDR2 are SGHTA and FQGNSA. V was pared by 5 bases and J by 2 bases, with 10 bases of the junction left unmatched. The CDR3 contains 16 residues.

The chain uses TRBV5-1 and TRBJ2-1; 15 positions agree with TRBD2. The trim removed 7 bases at V and 0 bases at J, leaving 14 bases unmatched. The CDR3 extends over 20 amino acids. Germline V gene lookup returns CDR1 SGHRS and CDR2 YFSETQ. The DNA of the CDR3 is TGCGCCAGCGACCCCGCCGGGACTAGCGGGGGGCCTAGCTCCTACAATGAGCAGTTCTTC. This translates into CASDPAGTSGGPSSYNEQFF.